The following is a TCR beta chain sequence with its context. CDR3 length: 15 residues. V gave up 1 base and J gave up 1 base; unmatched junction bases: 3. CDR1 LGHDT and CDR2 YNNKEL come from the germline V gene (reference sequence). This record comes from a study of blood T cell repertoires in COVID-19. At the level of the study: The United States, Italy and Spain supplied acute and convalescent COVID-19 samples. PBMCs, B-cell-depleted T cells, or T cells were the source of the cDNA or gDNA that made up the material.

The authors' processing: The assay estimated nucleated cells by amplifying reference gene primers. Libraries were prepared by immunoSEQ multiplex PCR; TCRdb keeps only in-frame clonotypes and omits some of them. V, J and clone size derive from that table, while D and trimming were established from the DNA sequence. The sample includes around 250,000 clones, under 85% of them seen just once. The TCR comes from a man aged 25 to 40 who had recovered from COVID-19. The chain uses TRBV3-1 (or the pseudogene TRBV3-2) and TRBJ2-7, with 8 bases lining up with TRBD1. Source material: peripheral blood. The CDR3 is CASSQGGTGSYEQYF. CDR3 in DNA: TGTGCCAGCAGCCAAGGAGGGACAGGTTCCTACGAGCAGTACTTC.